The clone carrying this T cell receptor (beta chain) was detected ten times or more. Its specificity is not known. From RNA, the CDR3 regions of TCR beta chains were amplified and sequenced. Second-round multiplex PCR came after a first-round RT-PCR that employed HTBI primers. TCRdb independently ran MiXCR on the multiplex PCR reads; one entry per CDR3 protein. This table has 200,000 to 250,000 distinct CDR3 sequences, around a fifth appearing once. The sample originates from a study of Graves' ophthalmopathy and Graves' hyperthyroidism. Germline V gene data show CDR1 as SGHTA and CDR2 as FQGNSA. After removal of 0 bases from V and 2 bases from J, the junction contained 1 base not matched to a gene. The CDR3 spans 15 residues. Excluded: other autoimmune disease, uncontrolled infection, pregnancy or lactation. Diagnosis was based on clinical symptoms, serum thyroxine, TRAb, thyroid ultrasound and orbital computed tomography.

Overall study results and limits: Detected in blood as well were most expanded thyroid clonotypes with frequency above 0.001.

Sample: peripheral blood. This chain uses TRBV7-2 with TRBJ2-4; TRBD2 matches at 7 bases. This clonotype was obtained from a woman in her 50s with Graves' ophthalmopathy. CDR3 bases: TGTGCCAGCAGCTTAGCGGGAGGGCCCAAAAACATTCAGTACTTC. Protein: CASSLAGGPKNIQYF. Full variable domain (missing parts from reference TRBV7-2 and TRBJ2-4): GAGVSQSPSNKVTEKGKDVELRCDPISGHTALYWYRQSLGQGLEFLIYFQGNSAPDKSGLPSDRFSAERTGGSVSTLTIQRTQQEDSAVYLCASSLAGGPKNIQYFGAGTRLSVL.